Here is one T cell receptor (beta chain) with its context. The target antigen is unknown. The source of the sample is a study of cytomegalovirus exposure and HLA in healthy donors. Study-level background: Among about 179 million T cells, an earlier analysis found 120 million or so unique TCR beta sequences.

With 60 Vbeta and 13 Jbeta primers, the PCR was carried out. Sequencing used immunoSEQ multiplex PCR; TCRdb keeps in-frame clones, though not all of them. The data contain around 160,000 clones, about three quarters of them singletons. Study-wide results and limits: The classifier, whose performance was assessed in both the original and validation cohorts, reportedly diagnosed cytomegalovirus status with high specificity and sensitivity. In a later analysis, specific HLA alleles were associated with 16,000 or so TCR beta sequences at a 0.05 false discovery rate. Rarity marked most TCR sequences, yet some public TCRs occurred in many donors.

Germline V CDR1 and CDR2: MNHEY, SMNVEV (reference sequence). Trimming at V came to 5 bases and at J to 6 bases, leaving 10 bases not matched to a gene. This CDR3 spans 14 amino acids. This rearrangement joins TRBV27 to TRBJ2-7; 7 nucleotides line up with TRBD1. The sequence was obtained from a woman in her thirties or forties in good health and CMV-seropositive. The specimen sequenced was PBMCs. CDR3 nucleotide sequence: TGTGCCAGCAGTACGCTGACAGGGAGTTTCGAGCAGTACTTC. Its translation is CASSTLTGSFEQYF.